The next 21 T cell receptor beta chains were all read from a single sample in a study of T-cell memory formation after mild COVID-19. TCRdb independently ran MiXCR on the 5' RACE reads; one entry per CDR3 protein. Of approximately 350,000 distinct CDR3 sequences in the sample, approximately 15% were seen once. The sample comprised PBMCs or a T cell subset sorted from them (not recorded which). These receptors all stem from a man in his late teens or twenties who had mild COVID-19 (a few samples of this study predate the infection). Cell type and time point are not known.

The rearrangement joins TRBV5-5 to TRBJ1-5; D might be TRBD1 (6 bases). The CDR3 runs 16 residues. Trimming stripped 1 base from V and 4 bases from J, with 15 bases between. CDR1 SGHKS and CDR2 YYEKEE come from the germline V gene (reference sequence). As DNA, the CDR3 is TGTGCCAGCAGCTTGTGGACAGCAGGGCGGAATCAGCCCCAGCATTTT. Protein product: CASSLWTAGRNQPQHF.

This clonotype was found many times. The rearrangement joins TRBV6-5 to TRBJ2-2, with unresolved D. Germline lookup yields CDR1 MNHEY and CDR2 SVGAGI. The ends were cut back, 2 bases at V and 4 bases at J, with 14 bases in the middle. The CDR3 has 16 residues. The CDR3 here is CASSYRFAGSTGELFF. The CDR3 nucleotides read TGTGCCAGCAGTTACAGATTTGCTGGGTCCACCGGGGAGCTGTTTTTT.

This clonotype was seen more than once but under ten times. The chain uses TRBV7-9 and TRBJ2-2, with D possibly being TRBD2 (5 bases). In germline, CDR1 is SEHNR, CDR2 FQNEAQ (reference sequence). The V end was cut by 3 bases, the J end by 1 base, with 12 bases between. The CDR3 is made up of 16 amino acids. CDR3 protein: CASSFSRDWNTGELFF. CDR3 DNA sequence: TGTGCCAGCAGCTTTAGCCGGGATTGGAACACCGGGGAGCTGTTTTTT.

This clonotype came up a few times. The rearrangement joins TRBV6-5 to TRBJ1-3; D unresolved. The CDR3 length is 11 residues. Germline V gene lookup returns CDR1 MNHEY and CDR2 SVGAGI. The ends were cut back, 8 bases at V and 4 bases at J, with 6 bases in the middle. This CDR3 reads CASLGGNTIYF. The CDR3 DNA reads TGTGCCAGCTTGGGAGGAAACACCATATATTTT.

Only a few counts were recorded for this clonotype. In nucleotides, the CDR3 is TGTGCCAGCAGCTGGTTCCTAGCGGGGGTGAACGGGGAGCTGTTTTTT. It is translated as CASSWFLAGVNGELFF. The chain links TRBV7-2 to TRBJ2-2, with 10 nucleotides matching TRBD2. V was clipped by 4 bases and J by 7 bases; unmatched bases: 9. Germline values: CDR1 SGHTA, CDR2 FQGNSA. This CDR3 has 16 residues.

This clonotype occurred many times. CDR3 sequence reads: CSARSGGNNEQFF. DNA of the CDR3: TGCAGTGCCCGATCGGGGGGGAACAATGAGCAGTTCTTC. This chain links TRBV20-1 with TRBJ2-1; 8 nucleotides agree with TRBD2. Germline lookup yields CDR1 DFQATT and CDR2 SNEGSKA (reference sequence). The V segment lost 6 bases and the J segment 5 bases; nucleotides outside the gene matches: 6. The CDR3 is made up of 13 amino acids.

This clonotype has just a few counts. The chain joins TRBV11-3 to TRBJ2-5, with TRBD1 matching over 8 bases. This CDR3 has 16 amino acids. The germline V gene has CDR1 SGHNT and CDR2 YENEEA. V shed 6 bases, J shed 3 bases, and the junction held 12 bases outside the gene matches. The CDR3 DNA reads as TGTGCCAGCAGTTCGGCCCCCGGACAGGGAGAAGAGACCCAGTACTTC. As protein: CASSSAPGQGEETQYF.

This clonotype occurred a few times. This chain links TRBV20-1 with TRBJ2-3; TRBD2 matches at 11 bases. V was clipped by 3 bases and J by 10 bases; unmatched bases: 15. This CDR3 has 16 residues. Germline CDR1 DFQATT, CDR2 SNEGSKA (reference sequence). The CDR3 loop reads CSASRTSGGPGASQYF. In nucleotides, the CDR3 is TGCAGTGCTAGTCGCACTAGCGGGGGCCCAGGGGCATCGCAGTATTTT.

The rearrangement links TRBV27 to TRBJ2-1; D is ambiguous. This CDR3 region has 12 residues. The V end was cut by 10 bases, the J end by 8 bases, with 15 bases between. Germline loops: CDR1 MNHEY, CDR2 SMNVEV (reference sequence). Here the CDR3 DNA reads TGTGCCATCAACCGAATCGGGCATGAGCAGTTCTTC. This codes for CAINRIGHEQFF.

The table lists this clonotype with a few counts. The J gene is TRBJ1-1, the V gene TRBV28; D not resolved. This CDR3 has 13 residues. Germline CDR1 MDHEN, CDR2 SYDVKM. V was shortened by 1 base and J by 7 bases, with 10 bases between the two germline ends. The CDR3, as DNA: TGTGCCAGCAGTTTATTGTGGGAGATTGAAGCTTTCTTT. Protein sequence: CASSLLWEIEAFF.

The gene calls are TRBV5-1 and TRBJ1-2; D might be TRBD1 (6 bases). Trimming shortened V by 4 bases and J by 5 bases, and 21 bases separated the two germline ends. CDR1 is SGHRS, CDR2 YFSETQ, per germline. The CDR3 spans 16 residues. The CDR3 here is CASSTQGTRSEYGYTF. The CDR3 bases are TGCGCCAGCAGCACCCAAGGGACAAGAAGTGAATATGGCTACACCTTC.

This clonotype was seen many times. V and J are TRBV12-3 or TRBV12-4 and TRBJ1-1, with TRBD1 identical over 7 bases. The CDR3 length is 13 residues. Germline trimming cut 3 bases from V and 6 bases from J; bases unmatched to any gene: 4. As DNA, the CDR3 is TGTGCCAGCAGTTTTAGGGGGCGACCTGAAGCTTTCTTT. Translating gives CASSFRGRPEAFF.

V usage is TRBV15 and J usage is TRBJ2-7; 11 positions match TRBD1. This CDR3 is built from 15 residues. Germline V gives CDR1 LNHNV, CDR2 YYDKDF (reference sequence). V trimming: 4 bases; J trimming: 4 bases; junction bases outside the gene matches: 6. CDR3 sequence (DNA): TGTGCCACCAGCAAGGGGACAGGGGGGGTATACGAGCAGTACTTC. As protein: CATSKGTGGVYEQYF.

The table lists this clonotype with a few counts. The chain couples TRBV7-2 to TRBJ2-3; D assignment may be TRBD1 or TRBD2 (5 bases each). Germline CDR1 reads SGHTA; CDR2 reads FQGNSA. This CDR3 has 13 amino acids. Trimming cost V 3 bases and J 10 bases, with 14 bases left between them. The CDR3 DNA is TGTGCCAGCAGCTTGGGCAGGGAGTGGGCGCAGTATTTT. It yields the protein CASSLGREWAQYF.

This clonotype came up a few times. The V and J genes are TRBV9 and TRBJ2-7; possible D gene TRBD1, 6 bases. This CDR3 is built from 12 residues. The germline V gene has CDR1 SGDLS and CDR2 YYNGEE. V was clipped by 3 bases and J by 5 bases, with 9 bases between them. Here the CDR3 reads CASSAQGNEQYF. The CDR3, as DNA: TGTGCCAGCAGCGCACAGGGTAACGAGCAGTACTTC.

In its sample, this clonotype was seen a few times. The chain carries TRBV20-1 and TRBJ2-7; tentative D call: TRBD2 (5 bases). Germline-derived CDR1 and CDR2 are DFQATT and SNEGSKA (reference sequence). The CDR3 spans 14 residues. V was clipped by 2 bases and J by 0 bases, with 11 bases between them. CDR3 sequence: CSARNGESSYEQYV. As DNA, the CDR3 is TGCAGTGCTAGAAACGGGGAAAGCTCCTACGAGCAGTACGTC.

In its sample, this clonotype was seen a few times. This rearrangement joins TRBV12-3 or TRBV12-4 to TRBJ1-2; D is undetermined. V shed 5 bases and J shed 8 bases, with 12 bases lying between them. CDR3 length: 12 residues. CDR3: CASSDRWVGYTF. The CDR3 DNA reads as TGTGCCAGCAGTGATAGGTGGGTCGGCTACACCTTC.

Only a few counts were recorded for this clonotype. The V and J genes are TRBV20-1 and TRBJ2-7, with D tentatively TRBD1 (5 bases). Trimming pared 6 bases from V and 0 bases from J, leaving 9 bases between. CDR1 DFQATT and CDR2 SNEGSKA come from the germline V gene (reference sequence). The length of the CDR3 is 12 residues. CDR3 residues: CSAQGGSYEQYF. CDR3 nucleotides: TGCAGTGCCCAGGGTGGCTCCTACGAGCAGTACTTC.

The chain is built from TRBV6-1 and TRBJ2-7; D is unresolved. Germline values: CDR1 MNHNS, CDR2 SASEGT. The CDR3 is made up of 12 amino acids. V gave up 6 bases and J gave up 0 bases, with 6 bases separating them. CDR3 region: CASSDPSYEQYV. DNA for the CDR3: TGTGCCAGCAGCGACCCCTCCTACGAGCAGTACGTC.

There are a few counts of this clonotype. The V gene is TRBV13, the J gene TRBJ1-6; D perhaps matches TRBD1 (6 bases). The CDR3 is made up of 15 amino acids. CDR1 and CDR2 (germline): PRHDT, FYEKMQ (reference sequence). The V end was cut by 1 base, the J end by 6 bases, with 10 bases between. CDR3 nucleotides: TGTGCCAGCAGCTTAGTGGACAGTTCTAATTCACCCCTCCACTTT. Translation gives CASSLVDSSNSPLHF.

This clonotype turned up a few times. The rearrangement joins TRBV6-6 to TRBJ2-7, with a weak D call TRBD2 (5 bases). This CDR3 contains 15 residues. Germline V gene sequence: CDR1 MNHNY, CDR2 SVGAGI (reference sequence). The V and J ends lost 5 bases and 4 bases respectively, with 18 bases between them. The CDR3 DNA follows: TGTGCCAGCAGTCCGTCGGAGGACCCCCCTTACGAGCAGTACGTC. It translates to CASSPSEDPPYEQYV.